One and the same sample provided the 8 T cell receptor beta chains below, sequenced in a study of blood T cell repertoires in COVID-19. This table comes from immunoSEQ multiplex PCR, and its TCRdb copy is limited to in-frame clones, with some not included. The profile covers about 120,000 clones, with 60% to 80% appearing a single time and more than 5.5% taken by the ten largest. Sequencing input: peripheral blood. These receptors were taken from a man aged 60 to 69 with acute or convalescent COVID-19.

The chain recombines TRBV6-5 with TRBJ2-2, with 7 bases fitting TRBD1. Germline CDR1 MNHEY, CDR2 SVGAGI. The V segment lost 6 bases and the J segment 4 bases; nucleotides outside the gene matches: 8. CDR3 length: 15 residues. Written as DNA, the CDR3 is TGTGCCAGCAGCCCGGACAGGCGTAGCACCGGGGAGCTGTTTTTT. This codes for CASSPDRRSTGELFF.

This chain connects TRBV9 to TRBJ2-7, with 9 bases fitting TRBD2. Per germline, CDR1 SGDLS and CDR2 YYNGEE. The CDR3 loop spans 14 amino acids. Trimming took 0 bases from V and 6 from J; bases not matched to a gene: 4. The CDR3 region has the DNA TGTGCCAGCAGCGTAGACGGCGGGAGGGGCGAGCAGTACTTC. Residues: CASSVDGGRGEQYF.

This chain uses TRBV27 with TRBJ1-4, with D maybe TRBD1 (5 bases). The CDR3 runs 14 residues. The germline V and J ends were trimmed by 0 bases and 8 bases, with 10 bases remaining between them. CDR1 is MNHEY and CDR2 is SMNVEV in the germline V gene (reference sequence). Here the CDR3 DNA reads TGTGCCAGCAGTTTATCTCAGGGTCGGGAAAAACTGTTTTTT. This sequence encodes CASSLSQGREKLFF.

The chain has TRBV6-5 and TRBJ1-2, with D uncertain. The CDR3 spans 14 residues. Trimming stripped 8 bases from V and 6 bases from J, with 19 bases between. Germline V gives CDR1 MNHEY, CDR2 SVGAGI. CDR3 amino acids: CASGPRVSSNGYTF. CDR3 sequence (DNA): TGTGCCAGCGGTCCTCGGGTGAGTTCGAATGGCTACACCTTC.

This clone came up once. The CDR3 DNA sequence: TGTGCCAGCAGTCAACCGGGACAGGGGGCGACTAATGAAAAACTGTTTTTT. It codes for CASSQPGQGATNEKLFF. V gene TRBV6-6 combines with J gene TRBJ1-4; 12 positions agree with TRBD1. The CDR3 is made up of 17 amino acids. Germline values: CDR1 MNHNY, CDR2 SVGAGI (reference sequence). Trimming took 5 bases from V and 2 from J; bases not matched to a gene: 6.

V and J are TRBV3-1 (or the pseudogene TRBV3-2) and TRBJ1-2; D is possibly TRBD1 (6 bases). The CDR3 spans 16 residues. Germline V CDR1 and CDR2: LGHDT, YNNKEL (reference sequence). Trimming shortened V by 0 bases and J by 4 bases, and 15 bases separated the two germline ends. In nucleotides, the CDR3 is TGTGCCAGCAGCCAAGATAGGGGGACAACAATCTATGGCTACACCTTC. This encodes CASSQDRGTTIYGYTF.

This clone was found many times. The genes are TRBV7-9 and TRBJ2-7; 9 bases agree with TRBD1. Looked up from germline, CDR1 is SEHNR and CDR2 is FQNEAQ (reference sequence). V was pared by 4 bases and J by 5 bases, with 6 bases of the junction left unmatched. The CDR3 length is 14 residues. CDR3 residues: CASSSPGQGHEQYF. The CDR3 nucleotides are TGTGCCAGCAGCTCCCCGGGACAGGGCCACGAGCAGTACTTC.

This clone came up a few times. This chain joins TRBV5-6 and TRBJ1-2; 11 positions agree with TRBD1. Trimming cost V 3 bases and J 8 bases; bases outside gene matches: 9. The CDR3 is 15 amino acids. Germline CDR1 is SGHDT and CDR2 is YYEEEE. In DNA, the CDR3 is TGTGCCAGCAGCTCCATCGGGACAGGGGGGAGGGGCTACACCTTC. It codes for CASSSIGTGGRGYTF.